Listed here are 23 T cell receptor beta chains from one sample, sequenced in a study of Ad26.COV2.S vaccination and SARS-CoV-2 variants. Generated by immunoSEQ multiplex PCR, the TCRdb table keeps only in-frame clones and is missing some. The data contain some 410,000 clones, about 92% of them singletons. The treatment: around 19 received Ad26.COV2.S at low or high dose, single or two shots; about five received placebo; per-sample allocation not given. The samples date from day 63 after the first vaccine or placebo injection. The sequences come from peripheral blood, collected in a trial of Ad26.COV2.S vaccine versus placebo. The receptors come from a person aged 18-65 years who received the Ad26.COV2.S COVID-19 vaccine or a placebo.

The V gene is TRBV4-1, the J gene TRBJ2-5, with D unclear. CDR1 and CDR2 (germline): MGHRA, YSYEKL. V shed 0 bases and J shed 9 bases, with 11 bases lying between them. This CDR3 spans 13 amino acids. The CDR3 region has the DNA TGCGCCAGCAGCCAAGATGTCAATGGGGCCCAGTACTTC. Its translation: CASSQDVNGAQYF.

The CDR3 DNA is TGTGCCTGGAATCAGGGACTCTATAATTCACCCCTCCACTTT. Encoded protein: CAWNQGLYNSPLHF. This chain joins TRBV30 and TRBJ1-6; D may be TRBD1 (5 bases). The V end was cut by 4 bases, the J end by 3 bases, with 10 bases between. CDR3 length: 14 residues. Per the germline V gene, CDR1 is GTSNPN and CDR2 is SVGIG (reference sequence). Drawing the rest from reference TRBV30 and TRBJ1-6, the complete variable domain is SQTIHQWPATLVQPVGSPLSLECTVEGTSNPNLYWYRQAAGRGLQLLFYSVGIGQISSEVPQNLSASRPQDRQFILSSKKLLLSDSGFYLCAWNQGLYNSPLHFGNGTRLTVT.

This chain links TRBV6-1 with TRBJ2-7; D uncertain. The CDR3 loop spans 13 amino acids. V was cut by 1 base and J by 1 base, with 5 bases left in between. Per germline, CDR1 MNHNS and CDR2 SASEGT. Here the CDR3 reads CASSEVPSYEQYF. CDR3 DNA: TGTGCCAGCAGTGAAGTTCCATCCTACGAGCAGTACTTC.

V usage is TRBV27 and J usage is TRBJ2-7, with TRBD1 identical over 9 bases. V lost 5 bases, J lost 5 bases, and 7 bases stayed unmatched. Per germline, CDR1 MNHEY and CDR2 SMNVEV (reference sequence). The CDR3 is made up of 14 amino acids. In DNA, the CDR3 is TGTGCCAGCAGTCCAGACAGGGGGTGGGACGAGCAGTACTTC. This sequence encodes CASSPDRGWDEQYF.

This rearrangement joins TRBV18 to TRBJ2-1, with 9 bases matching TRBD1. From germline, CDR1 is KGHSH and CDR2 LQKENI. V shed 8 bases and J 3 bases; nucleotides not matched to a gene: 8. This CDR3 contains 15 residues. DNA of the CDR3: TGTGCCAGCCAAACCGGGACAGGGATCTACAATGAGCAGTTCTTC. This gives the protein CASQTGTGIYNEQFF.

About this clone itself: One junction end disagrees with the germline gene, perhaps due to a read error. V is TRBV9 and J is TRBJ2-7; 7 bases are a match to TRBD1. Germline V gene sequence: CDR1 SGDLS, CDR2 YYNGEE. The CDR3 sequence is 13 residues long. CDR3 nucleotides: TGTGCCAACAGCCCCCGGACAGGTCACGAGCAGTACTTC. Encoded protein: CANSPRTGHEQYF.

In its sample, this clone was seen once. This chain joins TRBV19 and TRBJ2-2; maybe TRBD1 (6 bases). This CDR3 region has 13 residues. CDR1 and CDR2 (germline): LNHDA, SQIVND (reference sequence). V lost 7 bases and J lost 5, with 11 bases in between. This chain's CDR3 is CASTPQGTGELFF. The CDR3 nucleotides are TGTGCCAGTACCCCCCAGGGGACCGGGGAGCTGTTTTTT. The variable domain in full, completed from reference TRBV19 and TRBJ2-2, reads DGGITQSPKYLFRKEGQNVTLSCEQNLNHDAMYWYRQDPGQGLRLIYYSQIVNDFQKGDIAEGYSVSREKKESFPLTVTSAQKNPTAFYLCASTPQGTGELFFGEGSRLTVL.

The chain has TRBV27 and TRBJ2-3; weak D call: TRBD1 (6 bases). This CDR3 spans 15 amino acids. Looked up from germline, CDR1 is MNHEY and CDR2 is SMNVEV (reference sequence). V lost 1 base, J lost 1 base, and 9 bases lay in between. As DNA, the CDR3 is TGTGCCAGCAGTTTATACTCAGGGGGCACAGATACGCAGTATTTT. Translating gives CASSLYSGGTDTQYF.

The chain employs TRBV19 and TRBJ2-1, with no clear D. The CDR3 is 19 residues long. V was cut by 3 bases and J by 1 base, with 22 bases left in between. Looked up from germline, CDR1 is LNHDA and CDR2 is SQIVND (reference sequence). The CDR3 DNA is TGTGCCAGTAGTATGGGTGGCCATTACAGTTTTGGATCCTACAATGAGCAGTTCTTC. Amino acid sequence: CASSMGGHYSFGSYNEQFF.

As DNA, the CDR3 is TGCGCCAGCAGTGAGTCGACGGGGGGGGCCGGAAGCTCCTATAATTCACCCCTCCACTTT. Translation gives CASSESTGGAGSSYNSPLHF. The chain couples TRBV10-2 to TRBJ1-6; D may be TRBD1 (6 bases). The CDR3 is made up of 20 amino acids. Germline CDR1 WSHSY, CDR2 SAAADI. V lost 0 bases, J lost 0 bases, and 18 bases lay in between.

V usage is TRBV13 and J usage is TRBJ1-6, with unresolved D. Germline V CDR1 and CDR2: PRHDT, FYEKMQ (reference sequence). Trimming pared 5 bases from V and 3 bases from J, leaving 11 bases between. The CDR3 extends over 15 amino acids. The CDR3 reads CASSSRAIYNSPLHF. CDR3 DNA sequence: TGTGCCAGCAGCAGCCGGGCCATCTATAATTCACCCCTCCACTTT.

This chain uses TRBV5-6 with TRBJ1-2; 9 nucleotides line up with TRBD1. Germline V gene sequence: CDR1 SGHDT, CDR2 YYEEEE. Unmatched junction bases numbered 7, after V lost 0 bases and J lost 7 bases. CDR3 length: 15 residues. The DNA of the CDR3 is TGTGCCAGCAGCTTGGGGTACAGGGGGCGGCCTGGCTACACCTTC. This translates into CASSLGYRGRPGYTF.

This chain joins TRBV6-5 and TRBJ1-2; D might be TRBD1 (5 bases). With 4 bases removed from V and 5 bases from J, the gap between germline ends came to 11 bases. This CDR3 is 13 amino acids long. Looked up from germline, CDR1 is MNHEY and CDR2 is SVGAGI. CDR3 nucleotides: TGTGCCAGCAGTTGGGGCAGGACTTATGGCTACACCTTC. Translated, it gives CASSWGRTYGYTF.

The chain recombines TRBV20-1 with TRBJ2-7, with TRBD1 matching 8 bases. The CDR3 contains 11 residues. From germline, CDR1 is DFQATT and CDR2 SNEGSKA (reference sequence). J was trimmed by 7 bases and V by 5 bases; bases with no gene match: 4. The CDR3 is CSAGQGLEQYF. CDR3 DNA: TGCAGTGCTGGACAGGGTCTTGAGCAGTACTTC.

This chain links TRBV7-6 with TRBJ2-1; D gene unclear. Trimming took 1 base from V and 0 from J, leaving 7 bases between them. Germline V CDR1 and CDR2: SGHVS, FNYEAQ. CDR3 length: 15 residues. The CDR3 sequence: CASSLVASSYNEQFF. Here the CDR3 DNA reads TGTGCCAGCAGCTTAGTGGCTAGCTCCTACAATGAGCAGTTCTTC.

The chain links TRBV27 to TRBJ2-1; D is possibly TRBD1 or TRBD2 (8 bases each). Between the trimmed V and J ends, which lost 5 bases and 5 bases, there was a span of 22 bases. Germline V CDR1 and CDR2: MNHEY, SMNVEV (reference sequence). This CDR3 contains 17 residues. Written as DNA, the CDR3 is TGTGCCAGCAGTGACTCAGGGGGCGGGGGGCCCCACAATGAGCAGTTCTTC. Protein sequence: CASSDSGGGGPHNEQFF.

DNA for the CDR3: TGTGCCAGTAGTTCCTCGGGGGGCAATGAGCAGTTCTTC. It codes for CASSSSGGNEQFF. The rearrangement links TRBV19 to TRBJ2-1; TRBD2 agrees at 7 bases. J lost 6 bases, V lost 5 bases, and 4 bases had no gene match. Germline lookup yields CDR1 LNHDA and CDR2 SQIVND (reference sequence). CDR3 length: 13 residues.

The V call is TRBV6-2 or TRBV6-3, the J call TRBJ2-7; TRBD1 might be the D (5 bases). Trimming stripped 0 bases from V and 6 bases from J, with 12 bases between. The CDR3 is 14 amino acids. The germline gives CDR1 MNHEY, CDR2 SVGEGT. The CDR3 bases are TGTGCCAGCAGTTACTCTGGAGACAGTCCCGAGCAGTACTTC. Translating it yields CASSYSGDSPEQYF.

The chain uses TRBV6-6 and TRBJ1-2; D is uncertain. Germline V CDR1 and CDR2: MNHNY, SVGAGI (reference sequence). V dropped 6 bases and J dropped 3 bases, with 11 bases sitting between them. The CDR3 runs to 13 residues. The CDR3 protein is CASSPAGDYGYTF. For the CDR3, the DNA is TGTGCCAGCAGCCCCGCCGGGGACTATGGCTACACCTTC.

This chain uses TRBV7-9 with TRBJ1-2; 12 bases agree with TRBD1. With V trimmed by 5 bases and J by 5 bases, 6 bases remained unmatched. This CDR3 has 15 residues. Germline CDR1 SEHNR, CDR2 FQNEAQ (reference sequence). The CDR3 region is CASSQRDRGHYGYTF. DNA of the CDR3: TGTGCCAGCAGCCAGCGGGACAGGGGGCATTATGGCTACACCTTC.

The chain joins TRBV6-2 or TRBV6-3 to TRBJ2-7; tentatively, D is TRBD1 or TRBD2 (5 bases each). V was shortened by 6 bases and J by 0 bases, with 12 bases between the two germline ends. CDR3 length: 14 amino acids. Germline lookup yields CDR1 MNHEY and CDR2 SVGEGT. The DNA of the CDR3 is TGTGCCAGCAGCCAAGGGACGTACTCCTACGAGCAGTACTTC. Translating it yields CASSQGTYSYEQYF.

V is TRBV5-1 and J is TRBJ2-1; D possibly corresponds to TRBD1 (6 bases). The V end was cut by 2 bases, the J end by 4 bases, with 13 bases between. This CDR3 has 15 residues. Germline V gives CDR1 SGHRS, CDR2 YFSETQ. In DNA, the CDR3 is TGCGCCAGCAGCTTAGGTGGCAGGGGATACAATGAGCAGTTCTTC. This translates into CASSLGGRGYNEQFF.

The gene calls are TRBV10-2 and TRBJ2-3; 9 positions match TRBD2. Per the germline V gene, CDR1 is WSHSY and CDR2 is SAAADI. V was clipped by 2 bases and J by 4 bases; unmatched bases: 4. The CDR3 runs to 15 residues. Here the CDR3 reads CASSELTSGSDTQYF. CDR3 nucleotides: TGCGCCAGCAGTGAGCTGACTAGCGGATCAGATACGCAGTATTTT.